The rows below give T cell receptor beta chains drawn from one sample of a study of Tregs in tolerant kidney transplant recipients. The table came from immunoSEQ multiplex PCR; TCRdb's copy has only in-frame clones and leaves some out. The repertoire consists of about 110,000 clones, with roughly 89% occurring once and the leading ten covering just under 0.35%. The sample here was CD4+ T cells from blood, taken before the transplant. The receptors were gathered from a human donor who received a combined kidney and bone marrow transplant. Each CDR3 is given with its conserved first and last residue. Each record gives: CDR3 length, clone size, J gene, V gene, D gene, CDR3 protein, CDR3 DNA. D genes are given only for firm matches. Part of the rows lack a size; the others show once, few, many or a class for expanded clones.

CDR3 length: 12; clone size: once; J gene: TRBJ2-7; V gene: TRBV2; D gene: .; CDR3 protein: CASSGGGYEQYF; CDR3 DNA: TGTGCCAGCAGTGGAGGGGGCTACGAGCAGTACTTC
CDR3 length: 12; clone size: .; J gene: TRBJ2-7; V gene: TRBV6-1; D gene: .; CDR3 protein: CASSPFSYEQYF; CDR3 DNA: TGTGCCAGCAGTCCTTTCTCCTACGAGCAGTACTTC
CDR3 length: 16; clone size: .; J gene: TRBJ2-7; V gene: TRBV6-5; D gene: TRBD1; CDR3 protein: CASSSLGQGNAYEQYF; CDR3 DNA: TGTGCCAGCAGTTCCCTAGGACAGGGAAACGCCTACGAGCAGTACTTC
CDR3 length: 16; clone size: .; J gene: TRBJ2-5; V gene: TRBV5-8; D gene: .; CDR3 protein: CASSGGAGWIWETQYF; CDR3 DNA: TGTGCCAGCAGCGGGGGCGCAGGGTGGATTTGGGAGACCCAGTACTTC
CDR3 length: 12; clone size: .; J gene: TRBJ2-7; V gene: TRBV7-8; D gene: .; CDR3 protein: CASSLGGDEQYF; CDR3 DNA: TGTGCCAGCAGCTTAGGGGGGGACGAGCAGTACTTC
CDR3 length: 11; clone size: .; J gene: TRBJ2-7; V gene: TRBV18; D gene: TRBD2; CDR3 protein: CAGLAPYEQYF; CDR3 DNA: TGTGCCGGACTAGCGCCCTACGAGCAGTACTTC
CDR3 length: 16; clone size: once; J gene: TRBJ2-3; V gene: TRBV7-2; D gene: TRBD2; CDR3 protein: CASSAGLAGVTDTQYF; CDR3 DNA: TGTGCCAGCAGCGCCGGACTAGCGGGAGTGACAGATACGCAGTATTTT
CDR3 length: 15; clone size: .; J gene: TRBJ2-7; V gene: TRBV7-9; D gene: TRBD1; CDR3 protein: CASSRPTGEIYEQYF; CDR3 DNA: TGTGCCAGCAGCCGACCCACAGGGGAAATCTACGAGCAGTACTTC
CDR3 length: 14; clone size: few; J gene: TRBJ2-7; V gene: TRBV5-1; D gene: TRBD1; CDR3 protein: CASSLGQGDHEQYF; CDR3 DNA: TGCGCCAGCAGCTTAGGCCAGGGGGACCACGAGCAGTACTTC
CDR3 length: 15; clone size: .; J gene: TRBJ2-3; V gene: TRBV5-1; D gene: TRBD1; CDR3 protein: CASSWGQGVADTQYF; CDR3 DNA: TGCGCCAGCAGCTGGGGACAGGGGGTGGCAGATACGCAGTATTTT